There are a few counts of the clone carrying this T cell receptor beta chain. Its specificity is unknown. These data come from a study of T-cell reconstitution after alpha-beta-depleted transplantation in children. Study-wide results and caveats: At around two months after transplant, the alpha-beta T cells were reportedly derived from several hundred expanded clones that came from non-depleted graft cells. Among T cells one year after transplant, newly produced cells accounted for most counts and diversity. Surviving recipient cells, namely T cells and thymic progenitors, were the source of high day-60 TCRbeta diversity in some patients.

This CDR3 comprises 13 residues. With 4 bases clipped from V and 3 bases from J, the junction kept 5 bases outside the gene matches. CDR1 and CDR2 from the germline V gene are SQVTM and ANQGSEA. Unique molecular identifiers were built into the TCRbeta library. In TCRdb, the PCR reads were re-called with MiXCR into one record per CDR3 protein. The sample carries about 460,000 distinct CDR3 sequences, about an eighth recorded once. The specimen was PBMCs, mostly from graft donor cells, collected 180 days after TCRalphabeta/CD19-depleted stem cell transplant. The gene calls are TRBV29-1 and TRBJ1-2; 7 bases align to TRBD1. This TCR was sampled from a female patient aged 2 to 10 who had a stem cell transplant for aplastic anemia, so the T cells may come from the graft donor. CDR3 protein: CSVGETGYYGYTF. CDR3 nucleotide sequence: TGCAGCGTTGGGGAGACAGGGTACTATGGCTACACCTTC.